This T cell receptor (beta chain) was sequenced during a study of blood T cell repertoires in COVID-19 (dated by TCRdb to about 2020). For the wider study: Samples from collaborators originated in the United States, Italy and Spain and spanned both the acute and convalescent phases of COVID-19. Nearly every sample came with metadata listing a de-identified subject ID, COVID-19 status, age in years and sex. Samples were obtained from the ongoing ImmuneRACE study (first 160 participants) and from about 1,300 subjects provided by 6 global collaborators. Subjects who had been exposed to COVID-19, were actively infected with it, or had recovered from it provided the deeply sampled blood TCRbeta repertoires that made up the dataset. Where available, HLA class I and class II types were taken from metadata supplied by the sample provider and were not determined by assay-based typing. The repertoires were released in a freely available public database meant as a resource for research on the immune response to SARS-CoV-2. The material from the prospective study consisted of cDNA or gDNA derived from T cells, B-cell-depleted T cells, or PBMCs. Beyond this particular receptor, the publication reports: The quantity of clinical and demographic metadata differed by source and by participant and was supplied without curation.

Participants in the prospective study were enrolled through a virtual design, were aged roughly 18 to 100 years, and lived in about two dozen United States geographic areas. To assign participants to cohorts, the prospective study relied on clinical history that participants themselves reported in a screening survey and a study questionnaire. Exposed participants had been in contact, within 2 weeks of entering the study, with a person who had a PCR-confirmed or clinician-diagnosed case of COVID-19. In the prospective study, whole blood, serum and a nasopharyngeal or oropharyngeal swab were collected from each participant by mobile phlebotomists. Participants in the prospective study had the option to provide additional blood draws and questionnaires over a roughly 2-month period. Before DNA extraction, prospective study blood samples were shipped either frozen or at room temperature. The immunoSEQ Assay, a bias-controlled multiplex PCR, was used to amplify TCRbeta CDR3 regions from genomic DNA. As for the original processing: The number of nucleated cells in each sample was estimated by amplification of reference gene primers within the assay. To quantify the absolute abundance of each unique TCRbeta CDR3 rearrangement, sequence reads were collapsed and filtered. For each sample, productive Simpson clonality was calculated by taking the square root of Simpson's diversity index across productive rearrangements. TCRdb stores this immuneACCESS table with in-frame sequences only. Part of the clones is absent; in the studies checked, under half of the shortfall reflects unresolved V genes, and no reason is known for the rest. The V and J calls and clone size are taken from that table; D and trimming were inferred from the DNA. For this sample there are roughly 240,000 clones; 80% to 90% appear just once. 0.85% to 0.9% of the sample is taken by the ten largest.

This clone was picked up a small number of times. The clone's antigen remains unknown. Per-base qualities were not stored, and no clone one base away is much larger. The germline V gene specifies KGHSH as CDR1 and LQKENI as CDR2. The trim is 3 bases for V and 9 bases for J, with a gap of 12 bases between the germline ends. The CDR3, cysteine through phenylalanine, is 14 amino acids long. Only the CDR3 region is kept as DNA, spanning 42 bases read in frame from base 1. The sequence was obtained from a man aged 45 to 65 who had been exposed to COVID-19. This sequence uses TRBV18 and TRBJ1-6; the D segment cannot be called with confidence. The sample consisted of PBMCs or T cells enriched from blood (not recorded which). The CDR3 region has the sequence CASSPSNSGSPLHF. The base sequence is TGTGCCAGCTCACCCAGTAACTCAGGTTCACCCCTCCACTTT.